A single sample is the source of the 23 T cell receptor beta chains below, sequenced in a study of blood T cells in healthy people across ages. Using a J-beta primer mix together with a sample-barcoded 5' primer, a second PCR was run for roughly 7 to 11 cycles. From the 5' RACE reads, TCRdb called clonotypes with MiXCR, one entry per CDR3 protein. The sample holds fewer than 900,000 distinct CDR3 sequences; 43% are singletons and the top ten take 20% to 25%. Specimen: blood. These receptors were taken from a woman aged 60-75 years in good health.

This clonotype was counted at least ten times. The chain recombines TRBV12-3 or TRBV12-4 with TRBJ2-7; 8 positions agree with TRBD1. The CDR3 extends over 14 amino acids. The J segment lost 3 bases and the V segment lost 4 bases, leaving 5 bases of the junction unmatched. The CDR3 coding sequence is TGTGCCAGCAGTTCCGGGACAGGAGTCTACGAGCAGTACTTC. This encodes CASSSGTGVYEQYF.

This clonotype was picked up a small number of times. CDR3 sequence: CAWSEGGTSSYEQYF. CDR3 nucleotide sequence: TGTGCCTGGAGTGAAGGGGGGACAAGCTCCTACGAGCAGTACTTC. The V gene is TRBV30, the J gene TRBJ2-7; possibly TRBD1 or TRBD2 for D (6 bases each). CDR1 and CDR2 (germline): GTSNPN, SVGIG (reference sequence). The V end was cut by 1 base, the J end by 0 bases, with 13 bases between. The CDR3 runs to 15 residues.

The chain links TRBV5-6 to TRBJ1-1; a weak D match, TRBD1 (5 bases). The CDR3 length is 14 residues. Trimming left V 0 bases short and J 4 bases short, with 10 bases between. Germline values: CDR1 SGHDT, CDR2 YYEEEE. The CDR3 loop reads CASSLVGGVTEAFF. The CDR3 nucleotides are TGTGCCAGCAGCTTGGTGGGGGGAGTCACTGAAGCTTTCTTT.

The table lists this clonotype with a few counts. The rearrangement links TRBV29-1 to TRBJ1-1, with a tentative D call TRBD1 (6 bases). The germline V gene has CDR1 SQVTM and CDR2 ANQGSEA. The V gene lost 4 bases and the J gene lost 4 bases, with 16 bases spanning the gap. This CDR3 contains 14 residues. The CDR3, as DNA: TGCAGCGTTGTAGGACATACAGGGTCCACTGAAGCTTTCTTT. Translated, it gives CSVVGHTGSTEAFF.

This chain links TRBV7-6 with TRBJ2-3; weak D call: TRBD2 (6 bases). Trimming removed 5 bases at V and 2 bases at J, with 14 bases between. This CDR3 spans 15 amino acids. Germline V gene lookup returns CDR1 SGHVS and CDR2 FNYEAQ. The CDR3 region is CASSHGGPDTDTQYF. The CDR3 DNA is TGTGCCAGCAGCCACGGGGGACCGGACACAGATACGCAGTATTTT.

This clonotype has just a few counts. The genes are TRBV5-1 and TRBJ1-2; perhaps TRBD1 as D (5 bases). V was clipped by 4 bases and J by 8 bases, with 18 bases between them. The CDR3 consists of 14 residues. Germline V gene data show CDR1 as SGHRS and CDR2 as YFSETQ. CDR3 residues: CASSPTEGSSGYTF. Here the CDR3 DNA reads TGCGCCAGCAGCCCCACTGAGGGGTCTTCAGGCTACACCTTC.

CDR3 sequence: CASRAGGGTDTQYF. In DNA form, the CDR3 reads TGTGCCAGCAGAGCGGGAGGTGGCACAGATACGCAGTATTTT. V and J are TRBV7-2 and TRBJ2-3; TRBD2 matches at 9 bases. Germline V gene sequence: CDR1 SGHTA, CDR2 FQGNSA. The CDR3 totals 14 residues. J was trimmed by 1 base and V by 6 bases; bases with no gene match: 2.

The chain recombines TRBV18 with TRBJ1-1; a possible D gene is TRBD1 (5 bases). Germline V gene sequence: CDR1 KGHSH, CDR2 LQKENI. CDR3 size: 13 residues. V was shortened by 5 bases and J by 8 bases, with 15 bases between the two germline ends. The CDR3: CASSSNAGTEAFF. As DNA, the CDR3 is TGTGCCAGCTCATCTAACGCGGGGACCGAAGCTTTCTTT.

In this sample, this clonotype turned up a few times. The V call is TRBV5-1, the J call TRBJ1-4; TRBD1 might be the D (6 bases). The CDR3 totals 15 residues. The V gene's germline CDR1 is SGHRS and CDR2 YFSETQ. V shed 4 bases and J shed 0 bases, with 10 bases lying between them. CDR3 residues: CASSETGTTNEKLFF. The CDR3, as DNA: TGCGCCAGCAGCGAAACAGGGACAACTAATGAAAAACTGTTTTTT.

V gene TRBV10-2 combines with J gene TRBJ2-5; TRBD2 is a possible D gene (6 bases). Germline assignment: CDR1 WSHSY and CDR2 SAAADI. The CDR3 is 13 amino acids. The V and J ends lost 2 bases and 11 bases respectively, with 15 bases between them. The CDR3 nucleotides are TGCGCCAGCAGTGAGCGCGGGGCGGGTGAGCAGTACTTC. Protein: CASSERGAGEQYF.

This clonotype was counted only a few times. The chain uses TRBV20-1 and TRBJ2-2; maybe TRBD1 (6 bases). Trimming left V 5 bases short and J 0 bases short, with 13 bases between. Germline V gives CDR1 DFQATT, CDR2 SNEGSKA (reference sequence). The CDR3 sequence is 15 residues long. The CDR3 sequence: CSAPRQEANTGELFF. CDR3 sequence (DNA): TGCAGTGCTCCTCGACAGGAGGCGAACACCGGGGAGCTGTTTTTT.

This clonotype was counted a few times. The chain joins TRBV20-1 to TRBJ2-5; D possibly corresponds to TRBD2 (5 bases). The V gene's germline CDR1 is DFQATT and CDR2 SNEGSKA (reference sequence). V was trimmed by 7 bases and J by 7 bases, leaving 10 bases between them. The CDR3 loop spans 10 amino acids. This chain's CDR3 is CSGRLGTQYF. CDR3 DNA: TGCAGTGGGAGGTTGGGGACCCAGTACTTC.

The chain links TRBV3-1 to TRBJ2-1; no firm D call. With 0 bases removed from V and 0 bases from J, the gap between germline ends came to 6 bases. The CDR3 spans 15 residues. The germline gives CDR1 LGHDT, CDR2 YNNKEL (reference sequence). In DNA, the CDR3 is TGTGCCAGCAGCCAAGATGGCCCCTCCTACAATGAGCAGTTCTTC. This gives the protein CASSQDGPSYNEQFF.

This clonotype was observed a handful of times. The V call is TRBV11-2, the J call TRBJ2-1; TRBD2 aligns across 9 bases. Trimming removed 3 bases from V and 9 bases from J; junction bases left unmatched: 9. Germline CDR1 is SGHAT and CDR2 is FQNNGV. The CDR3 is 15 residues long. The CDR3 DNA reads TGTGCCAGCAGCTTTAGCGGGGGCCGTCATCTTGAGCAGTTCTTC. It translates to CASSFSGGRHLEQFF.

This clonotype was recorded a few times. The chain is built from TRBV7-2 and TRBJ2-7; 10 positions agree with TRBD1. The CDR3 has 15 residues. Germline values: CDR1 SGHTA, CDR2 FQGNSA. Trimming took 5 bases from V and 7 from J; bases not matched to a gene: 11. The CDR3 here is CASSEWDRGPNEQYF. The CDR3 DNA reads as TGTGCCAGCAGCGAGTGGGACAGGGGACCCAATGAGCAGTACTTC.

This clonotype was counted only a few times. J is TRBJ2-2 and V is TRBV7-2; 7 positions agree with TRBD2. CDR1 SGHTA and CDR2 FQGNSA come from the germline V gene. V gave up 1 base and J gave up 6 bases; unmatched junction bases: 5. The CDR3 covers 15 residues. The CDR3 spells CASSLVGGTAGELFF. CDR3 in DNA: TGTGCCAGCAGCTTAGTCGGGGGGACGGCCGGGGAGCTGTTTTTT.

The V and J genes are TRBV20-1 and TRBJ2-3, with 7 bases identical to TRBD2. The CDR3 spans 13 residues. V shed 6 bases and J 2 bases; nucleotides not matched to a gene: 5. Germline assignment: CDR1 DFQATT and CDR2 SNEGSKA (reference sequence). As DNA, the CDR3 is TGCAGTGCCGATAGCGGGTTCACAGATACGCAGTATTTT. This sequence encodes CSADSGFTDTQYF.

The gene calls are TRBV11-2 and TRBJ2-1; D is tentatively TRBD1 or TRBD2 (5 bases each). The germline V gene encodes CDR1 SGHAT and CDR2 FQNNGV. The CDR3 runs to 11 residues. Trimming stripped 11 bases from V and 9 bases from J, with 14 bases between. In DNA form, the CDR3 reads TGTGCCGGCTCCTCCGGGGCTGAGCAGTTCTTC. Residues: CAGSSGAEQFF.

The chain combines TRBV14 with TRBJ2-7, with D possibly TRBD2 on 6 matching bases. CDR1 SGHDN and CDR2 FVKESK come from the germline V gene. The V and J ends lost 0 bases and 0 bases respectively, with 12 bases between them. The CDR3 covers 16 residues. CDR3 nucleotides: TGTGCCAGCAGCCAAGAAAGGCGGGAACGCTCCTACGAGCAGTACTTC. Residues: CASSQERRERSYEQYF.

Many counts were recorded for this clonotype. This chain connects TRBV20-1 to TRBJ2-1; D remains ambiguous. The CDR3 loop spans 15 amino acids. Germline CDR1 reads DFQATT; CDR2 reads SNEGSKA (reference sequence). Trimming stripped 2 bases from V and 6 bases from J, with 17 bases between. CDR3 coding DNA: TGCAGTGCTAGACACCCCGTGACCCCGAGCAATGAGCAGTTCTTC. It translates to CSARHPVTPSNEQFF.

J is TRBJ1-2 and V is TRBV3-1; D possibly corresponds to TRBD1 (6 bases). Trimming removed 3 bases from V and 9 bases from J, with 11 bases in between. CDR3 length: 12 residues. Germline V gene sequence: CDR1 LGHDT, CDR2 YNNKEL (reference sequence). The CDR3 bases are TGTGCCAGCAGCCATTCTGGGGGCAGCTACACCTTC. Translation gives CASSHSGGSYTF.

This clonotype was detected once. The chain carries TRBV12-3 or TRBV12-4 and TRBJ1-4; D remains unclear. V was shortened by 5 bases and J by 4 bases, with 11 bases between the two germline ends. The CDR3 has 14 amino acids. This CDR3 reads CASSPGPVNEKLFF. The CDR3 DNA reads as TGTGCCAGCAGTCCCGGACCGGTTAATGAAAAACTGTTTTTT.

This clonotype was detected ten times or more. The chain uses TRBV5-5 and TRBJ2-5, with TRBD2 matching over 11 bases. V was clipped by 1 base and J by 2 bases; unmatched bases: 1. CDR3 length equals 15 residues. CDR1 is SGHKS and CDR2 is YYEKEE in the germline V gene (reference sequence). In nucleotides, the CDR3 is TGTGCCAGCAGCTTGACTAGCGGGAGTCAAGAGACCCAGTACTTC. Its translation: CASSLTSGSQETQYF. The full variable domain, its missing parts supplied by reference TRBV5-5 and TRBJ2-5, is DAGVTQSPTHLIKTRGQQVTLRCSPISGHKSVSWYQQVLGQGPQFIFQYYEKEERGRGNFPDRFSARQFPNYSSELNVNALLLGDSALYLCASSLTSGSQETQYFGPGTRLLVL.